The following is a T cell receptor beta chain sequence with its context. This sample was included in a study of breast tumors, draining lymph nodes, adjacent tissues. The CDR3 covers 15 residues. From germline, CDR1 is LNHDA and CDR2 SQIVND (reference sequence). V shed 4 bases and J 7 bases; nucleotides not matched to a gene: 7. One entry per CDR3 protein results from TCRdb running MiXCR on the multiplex PCR reads. The profile shows roughly 100,000 distinct CDR3 sequences, under 40% of them singletons. Breast cancer patients provided tissue from their axillary draining lymph nodes. The receptor comes from a female donor with breast cancer. Some clones in this sample may be carry-over from other donors' samples. The chain recombines TRBV19 with TRBJ1-6, with 7 bases aligning to TRBD1. Input material: axillary lymph node tissue. The CDR3 protein is CASSNRQGVNSPLHF. The CDR3 DNA sequence: TGTGCCAGTAGTAACCGACAGGGCGTGAATTCACCCCTCCACTTT. Full variable domain (remainder filled in from reference TRBV19 and TRBJ1-6): DGGITQSPKYLFRKEGQNVTLSCEQNLNHDAMYWYRQDPGQGLRLIYYSQIVNDFQKGDIAEGYSVSREKKESFPLTVTSAQKNPTAFYLCASSNRQGVNSPLHFGNGTRLTVT.